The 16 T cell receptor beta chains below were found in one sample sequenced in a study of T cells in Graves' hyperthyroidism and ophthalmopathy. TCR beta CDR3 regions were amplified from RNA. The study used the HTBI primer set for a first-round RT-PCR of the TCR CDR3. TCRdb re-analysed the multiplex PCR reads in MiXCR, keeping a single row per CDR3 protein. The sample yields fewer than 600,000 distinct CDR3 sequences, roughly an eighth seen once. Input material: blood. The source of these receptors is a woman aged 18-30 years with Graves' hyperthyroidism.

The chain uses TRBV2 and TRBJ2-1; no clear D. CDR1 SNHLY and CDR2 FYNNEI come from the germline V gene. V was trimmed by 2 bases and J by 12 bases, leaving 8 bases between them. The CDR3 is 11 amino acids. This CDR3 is CASSERNRQFF. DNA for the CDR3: TGTGCCAGCAGTGAAAGGAACCGGCAGTTCTTC.

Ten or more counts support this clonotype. In DNA form, the CDR3 reads TGTGCCACCGCGACAGGGAGGAGGACTGAAGCTTTCTTT. This gives the protein CATATGRRTEAFF. The gene calls are TRBV12-3 or TRBV12-4 and TRBJ1-1; 7 bases line up with TRBD1. The CDR3 totals 13 residues. V was clipped by 10 bases and J by 5 bases; unmatched bases: 10.

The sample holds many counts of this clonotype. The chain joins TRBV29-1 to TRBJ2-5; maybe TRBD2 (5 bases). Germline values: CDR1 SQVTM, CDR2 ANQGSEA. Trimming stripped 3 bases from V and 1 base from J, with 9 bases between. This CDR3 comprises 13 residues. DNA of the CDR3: TGCAGCGTTGAGCGCGGGCGCCAAGAGACCCAGTACTTC. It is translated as CSVERGRQETQYF.

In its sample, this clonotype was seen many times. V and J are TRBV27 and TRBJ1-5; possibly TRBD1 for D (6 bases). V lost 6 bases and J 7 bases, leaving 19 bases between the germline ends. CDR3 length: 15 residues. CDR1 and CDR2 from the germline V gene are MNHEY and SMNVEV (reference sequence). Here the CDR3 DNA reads TGTGCCAGCAGCAGGGGCTTAATCCAAGACCAGCCCCAGCATTTT. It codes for CASSRGLIQDQPQHF.

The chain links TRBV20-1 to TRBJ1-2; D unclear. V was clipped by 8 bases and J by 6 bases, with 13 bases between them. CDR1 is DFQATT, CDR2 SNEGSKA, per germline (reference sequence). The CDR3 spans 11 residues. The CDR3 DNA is TGCAGTCCAGACATCTCTCATGGCTACACCTTC. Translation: CSPDISHGYTF.

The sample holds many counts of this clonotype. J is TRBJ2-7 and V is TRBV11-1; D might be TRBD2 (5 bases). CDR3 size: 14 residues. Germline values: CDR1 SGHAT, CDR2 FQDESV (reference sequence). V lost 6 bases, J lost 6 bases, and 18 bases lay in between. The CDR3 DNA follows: TGTGCCAGCAGTCCCCGGGCTAGCAGCTCCGAGCAGTACTTC. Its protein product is CASSPRASSSEQYF. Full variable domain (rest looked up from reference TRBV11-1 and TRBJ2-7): EAEVAQSPRYKITEKSQAVAFWCDPISGHATLYWYRQILGQGPELLVQFQDESVVDDSQLPKDRFSAERLKGVDSTLKIQPAELGDSAMYLCASSPRASSSEQYFGPGTRLTVT.

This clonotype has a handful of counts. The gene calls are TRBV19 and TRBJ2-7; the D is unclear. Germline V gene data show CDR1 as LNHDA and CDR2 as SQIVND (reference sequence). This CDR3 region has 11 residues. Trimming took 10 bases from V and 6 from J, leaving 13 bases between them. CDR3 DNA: TGTGCCACCAAGGGATCGAGCGAGCAGTACTTC. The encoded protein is CATKGSSEQYF.

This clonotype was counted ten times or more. CDR3 region: CATLRDLTYEQYF. The CDR3, as DNA: TGTGCCACGCTCCGGGACTTAACCTACGAGCAGTACTTC. The chain recombines TRBV10-3 with TRBJ2-7, with a weak D call TRBD2 (6 bases). V shed 10 bases and J shed 2 bases, with 15 bases lying between them. Germline V gene sequence: CDR1 ENHRY, CDR2 SYGVKD. This CDR3 region has 13 residues.

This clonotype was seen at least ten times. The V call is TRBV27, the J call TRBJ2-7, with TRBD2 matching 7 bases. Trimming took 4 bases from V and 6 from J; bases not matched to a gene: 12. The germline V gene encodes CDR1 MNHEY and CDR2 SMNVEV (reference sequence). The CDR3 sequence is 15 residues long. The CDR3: CASSSAGAPPGEQYF. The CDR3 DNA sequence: TGTGCCAGCAGTTCTGCGGGAGCCCCCCCCGGCGAGCAGTACTTC.

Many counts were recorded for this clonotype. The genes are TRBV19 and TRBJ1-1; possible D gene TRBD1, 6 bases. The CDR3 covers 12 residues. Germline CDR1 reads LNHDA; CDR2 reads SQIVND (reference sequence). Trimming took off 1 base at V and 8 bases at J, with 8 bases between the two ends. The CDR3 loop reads CASSIVQGEAFF. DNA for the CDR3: TGTGCCAGTAGTATAGTACAGGGCGAAGCTTTCTTT. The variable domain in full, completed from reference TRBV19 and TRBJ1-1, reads DGGITQSPKYLFRKEGQNVTLSCEQNLNHDAMYWYRQDPGQGLRLIYYSQIVNDFQKGDIAEGYSVSREKKESFPLTVTSAQKNPTAFYLCASSIVQGEAFFGQGTRLTVV.

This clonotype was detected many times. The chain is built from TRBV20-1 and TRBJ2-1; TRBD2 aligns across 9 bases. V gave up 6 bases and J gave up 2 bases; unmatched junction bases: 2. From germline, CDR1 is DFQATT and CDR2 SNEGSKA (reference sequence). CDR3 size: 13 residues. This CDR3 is CSAIAGAYNEQFF. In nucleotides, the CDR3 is TGCAGTGCCATAGCGGGAGCCTACAATGAGCAGTTCTTC.

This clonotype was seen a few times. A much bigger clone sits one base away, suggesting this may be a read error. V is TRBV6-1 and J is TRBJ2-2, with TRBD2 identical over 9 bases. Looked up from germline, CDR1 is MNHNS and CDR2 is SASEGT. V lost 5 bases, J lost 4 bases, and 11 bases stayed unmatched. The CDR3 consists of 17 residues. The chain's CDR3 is CASSTLMTSGLTGELFF. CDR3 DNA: TGTGCCAGCAGTACCCTGATGACTAGCGGCCTCACCGGGGAGCTGTTTTTT.

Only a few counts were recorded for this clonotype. CDR3 nucleotide sequence: TGTGCCAGCAGTCCTGGGACAGGGGTCTTGTATAATTCACCCCTCCACTTT. Translating gives CASSPGTGVLYNSPLHF. The chain couples TRBV2 to TRBJ1-6; 10 bases fit TRBD1. V gave up 5 bases and J gave up 4 bases; unmatched junction bases: 8. The germline gives CDR1 SNHLY, CDR2 FYNNEI. The CDR3 spans 17 residues.

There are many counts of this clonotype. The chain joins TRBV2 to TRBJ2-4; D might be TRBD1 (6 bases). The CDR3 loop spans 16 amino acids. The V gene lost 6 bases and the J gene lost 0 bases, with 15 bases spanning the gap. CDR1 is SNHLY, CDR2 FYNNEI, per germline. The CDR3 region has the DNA TGTGCCAGCAGAGCCGGACAGTTTTTAGCCAAAAACATTCAGTACTTC. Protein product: CASRAGQFLAKNIQYF.

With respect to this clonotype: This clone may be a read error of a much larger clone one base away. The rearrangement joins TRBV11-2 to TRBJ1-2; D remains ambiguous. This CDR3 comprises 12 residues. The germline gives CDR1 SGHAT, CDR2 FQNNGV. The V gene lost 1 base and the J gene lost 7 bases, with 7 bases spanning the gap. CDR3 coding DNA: TGTGCCAGCAGCTTAGGAACCCTTGGCTACACCTTC. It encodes CASSLGTLGYTF.

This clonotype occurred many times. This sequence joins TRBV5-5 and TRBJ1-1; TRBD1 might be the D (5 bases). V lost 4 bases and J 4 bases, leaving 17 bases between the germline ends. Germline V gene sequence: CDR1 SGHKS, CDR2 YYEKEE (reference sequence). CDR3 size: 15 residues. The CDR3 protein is CASSRTGTPATEAFF. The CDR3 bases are TGTGCCAGCAGCCGGACCGGGACTCCCGCCACTGAAGCTTTCTTT.